Below are 22 T cell receptor beta chains sequenced from a single sample in a study of T cell clones after liver transplantation. The assay was immunoSEQ multiplex PCR, and TCRdb's table has in-frame clones only and misses some. The sample has about 45,000 clones; around 84% are singletons. This specimen was CD4+ T cells from blood, taken 24 months after liver transplant. These TCRs come from a human patient who received a liver transplant. Some T cells may be supplied by the graft donor.

This chain links TRBV19 with TRBJ2-2, with 7 bases fitting TRBD1. The V gene end was trimmed by 9 bases and the J gene end by 2 bases; junction bases not matched to a gene: 6. CDR1 and CDR2 (germline): LNHDA, SQIVND (reference sequence). The CDR3 extends over 14 amino acids. The CDR3 sequence: CASARDSNTGELFF. CDR3 bases: TGTGCCAGCGCCCGGGACAGTAACACCGGGGAGCTGTTTTTT.

The chain carries TRBV30 and TRBJ1-1; the D is unclear. Trimming took 5 bases from V and 1 from J, leaving 2 bases between them. Germline V CDR1 and CDR2: GTSNPN, SVGIG (reference sequence). CDR3 length: 10 amino acids. CDR3 bases: TGTGCCTGGCGGAACACTGAAGCTTTCTTT. Protein product: CAWRNTEAFF.

This clone was seen just once. The chain links TRBV5-5 to TRBJ1-6; D not certain. Germline CDR1 reads SGHKS; CDR2 reads YYEKEE (reference sequence). The CDR3 runs 15 residues. With 0 bases removed from V and 0 bases from J, the gap between germline ends came to 4 bases. The CDR3 nucleotides are TGTGCCAGCAGCTTGGCGGGCTCCTATAATTCACCCCTCCACTTT. It codes for CASSLAGSYNSPLHF.

The J gene is TRBJ2-7, the V gene TRBV9; no clear D gene. Per germline, CDR1 SGDLS and CDR2 YYNGEE. The CDR3 is 13 amino acids. V lost 4 bases and J 10 bases, leaving 18 bases between the germline ends. The CDR3 sequence: CASSIRSTGFQYF. The DNA for the CDR3 is TGTGCCAGCAGCATCCGATCGACTGGCTTCCAGTACTTC.

The CDR3 reads CSHPQRDNYGYTF. CDR3 nucleotide sequence: TGCAGCCACCCTCAGAGGGATAACTATGGCTACACCTTC. The J gene is TRBJ1-2, the V gene TRBV29-1; D is unresolved. The CDR3 has 13 amino acids. V lost 8 bases and J lost 1, with 14 bases in between. Germline V lookup: CDR1 SQVTM, CDR2 ANQGSEA. The entire variable domain, with the rest obtained from reference TRBV29-1 and TRBJ1-2, is as follows: SAVISQKPSRDICQRGTSLTIQCQVDSQVTMMFWYRQQPGQSLTLIATANQGSEATYESGFVIDKFPISRPNLTFSTLTVSNMSPEDSSIYLCSHPQRDNYGYTFGSGTRLTVV.

This sequence joins TRBV5-1 and TRBJ2-7; tentatively, D is TRBD2 (5 bases). Germline loops: CDR1 SGHRS, CDR2 YFSETQ. Between the trimmed V and J ends, which lost 1 base and 3 bases, there was a span of 14 bases. This CDR3 has 15 amino acids. In DNA form, the CDR3 reads TGCGCCAGCAGCTTGCTTCCGGGAATAGACTACGAGCAGTACTTC. This codes for CASSLLPGIDYEQYF.

This clone appeared once. The chain couples TRBV5-1 to TRBJ2-5, with 13 bases matching TRBD2. The junction had 2 bases not matched to a gene; V was cut back by 4 bases and J by 5 bases. CDR1 SGHRS and CDR2 YFSETQ come from the germline V gene. This CDR3 is 14 amino acids long. CDR3 protein: CASSKGLAGETQYF. CDR3 DNA sequence: TGCGCCAGCAGCAAGGGACTAGCGGGGGAGACCCAGTACTTC.

The V gene is TRBV27, the J gene TRBJ2-7; D gene ambiguous. There are 13 residues in the CDR3. V was pared by 8 bases and J by 4 bases, with 15 bases between. Germline CDR1 is MNHEY and CDR2 is SMNVEV (reference sequence). The DNA for the CDR3 is TGTGCCAGCTCGATCGGGTGGGCTTACGAGCAGTACTTC. This codes for CASSIGWAYEQYF.

The rearrangement links TRBV7-9 to TRBJ1-1; D not certain. Trimming pared 3 bases from V and 0 bases from J, leaving 8 bases between. Per germline, CDR1 SEHNR and CDR2 FQNEAQ (reference sequence). The CDR3 has 14 amino acids. CDR3 coding DNA: TGTGCCAGCAGCTTCGAGACGGTGAACACTGAAGCTTTCTTT. Translating it yields CASSFETVNTEAFF.

In DNA form, the CDR3 reads TGCGCCAGTTCAGGGTCCTCAACTAATGAAAAACTGTTTTTT. Residues: CASSGSSTNEKLFF. This chain connects TRBV5-1 to TRBJ1-4; possible D gene TRBD1, 5 bases. The V end lost 8 bases, the J end lost 0 bases, and 11 bases lay between the germline ends. The CDR3 contains 14 residues. Germline V CDR1 and CDR2: SGHRS, YFSETQ.

Concerning this clone: One end of the junction does not line up with germline, which may come from a read error. V usage is TRBV27 and J usage is TRBJ2-4, with a possible D match to TRBD2 (5 bases). The CDR3 is 15 residues long. Germline V gene lookup returns CDR1 MNHEY and CDR2 SMNVEV (reference sequence). The CDR3 bases are TGTGCCAGCAGTCCTACTTCCCTAGCCAAAAACATTCAGTATTTC. Residues: CASSPTSLAKNIQYF.

This chain links TRBV28 with TRBJ2-6; D remains unclear. Trimming cost V 5 bases and J 2 bases, with 7 bases left between them. The CDR3 is 14 residues long. In germline, CDR1 is MDHEN, CDR2 SYDVKM. The CDR3 DNA sequence: TGTGCCAGCAGTCTCCATGCTGGGGCCAACGTCCTGACTTTC. This gives the protein CASSLHAGANVLTF.

The CDR3 here is CASSSGTSGSSYEQYF. CDR3 coding DNA: TGTGCCAGCAGTTCAGGGACTAGCGGGAGTTCCTACGAGCAGTACTTC. The chain carries TRBV27 and TRBJ2-7, with 14 positions matching TRBD2. The V gene end was trimmed by 4 bases and the J gene end by 1 base; junction bases not matched to a gene: 3. CDR1 is MNHEY, CDR2 SMNVEV, per germline (reference sequence). The CDR3 consists of 16 residues.

The chain carries TRBV2 and TRBJ2-5; possibly TRBD1 for D (5 bases). V was clipped by 8 bases and J by 2 bases, with 12 bases between them. CDR1 and CDR2 from the germline V gene are SNHLY and FYNNEI. The CDR3 loop spans 13 amino acids. Written as DNA, the CDR3 is TGTGCCAGCTTCAAGGGGCGGCAAGAGACCCAGTACTTC. Its translation is CASFKGRQETQYF.

The chain joins TRBV10-2 to TRBJ1-1, with D possibly TRBD1 on 6 matching bases. Germline V gene sequence: CDR1 WSHSY, CDR2 SAAADI. This CDR3 is 10 amino acids long. The V and J ends lost 8 bases and 8 bases respectively, with 9 bases between them. The DNA of the CDR3 is TGCGCCAGCCAGGGGACCGAAGCTTTCTTT. Translated, it gives CASQGTEAFF.

This chain links TRBV7-8 with TRBJ2-7; TRBD2 agrees at 10 bases. Germline-derived CDR1 and CDR2 are SGHVS and FQNEAQ. The CDR3 totals 15 residues. V was pared by 1 base and J by 2 bases, with 2 bases of the junction left unmatched. The CDR3 nucleotides read TGTGCCAGCAGCTTAGGAGCGGGGGGGACCTACGAGCAGTACTTC. The encoded protein is CASSLGAGGTYEQYF.

This chain uses TRBV7-6 with TRBJ1-5; D not resolved. Germline V lookup: CDR1 SGHVS, CDR2 FNYEAQ. The CDR3 contains 13 residues. V was pared by 0 bases and J by 9 bases, with 9 bases between. CDR3 amino acids: CASSLADPGPQHF. CDR3 in DNA: TGTGCCAGCAGCTTAGCGGACCCGGGGCCCCAGCATTTT.

This rearrangement joins TRBV30 to TRBJ2-5; D is ambiguous. This CDR3 comprises 15 residues. The germline V gene has CDR1 GTSNPN and CDR2 SVGIG (reference sequence). Trimming cost V 4 bases and J 2 bases, with 17 bases left between them. Written as DNA, the CDR3 is TGTGCCTGGACCCCGAGGTTTGCGATGCAAGAGACCCAGTACTTC. Its protein is CAWTPRFAMQETQYF.

V and J are TRBV7-8 and TRBJ1-1; D call uncertain. Germline V gene data show CDR1 as SGHVS and CDR2 as FQNEAQ. CDR3 size: 14 residues. With 2 bases removed from V and 0 bases from J, the gap between germline ends came to 7 bases. Here the CDR3 DNA reads TGTGCCAGCAGCTTACGGGAGATGAACACTGAAGCTTTCTTT. Its protein product is CASSLREMNTEAFF. Filled out from reference TRBV7-8 and TRBJ1-1, the complete variable domain reads GAGVSQSPRYKVAKRGQDVALRCDPISGHVSLFWYQQALGQGPEFLTYFQNEAQLDKSGLPSDRFFAERPEGSVSTLKIQRTQQEDSAVYLCASSLREMNTEAFFGQGTRLTVV.

About this clone: At one end the junction does not follow the germline gene, possibly because of a read error. The V and J genes are TRBV6-5 and TRBJ2-7; no definite D call. Germline lookup yields CDR1 MNHEY and CDR2 SVGAGI. This CDR3 has 14 residues. The CDR3 loop is CASTADLEPYGQYF. The CDR3 coding sequence is TGTGCCAGCACTGCGGACCTTGAACCCTACGGGCAGTACTTC.

The chain uses TRBV9 and TRBJ2-7; D tentatively reads TRBD1 or TRBD2 (5 bases each). Germline CDR1 reads SGDLS; CDR2 reads YYNGEE. CDR3 length equals 15 residues. V shed 0 bases and J shed 5 bases, with 15 bases lying between them. In DNA form, the CDR3 reads TGTGCCAGCAGCGTAGTGGGGGACCCTGGGAACGAGCAGTACTTC. Its protein product is CASSVVGDPGNEQYF. The entire variable domain, with the rest obtained from reference TRBV9 and TRBJ2-7, is as follows: DSGVTQTPKHLITATGQRVTLRCSPRSGDLSVYWYQQSLDQGLQFLIQYYNGEERAKGNILERFSAQQFPDLHSELNLSSLELGDSALYFCASSVVGDPGNEQYFGPGTRLTVT.

The rearrangement uses TRBV4-3 and TRBJ1-2; D is unresolved. There are 13 residues in the CDR3. Trimming left V 4 bases short and J 5 bases short, with 11 bases between. In germline, CDR1 is LGHNA, CDR2 YSLEER. The CDR3 region has the DNA TGCGCCAGCAGCCTTGGAGCGGAGTATGGCTACACCTTC. This encodes CASSLGAEYGYTF.